This T cell receptor beta chain appears in the sequencing data of a study of cytomegalovirus exposure and HLA in healthy donors. V lost 2 bases, J lost 5 bases, and 12 bases lay in between. The CDR3 is made up of 13 amino acids. Germline CDR1 and CDR2: GTSNPN and SVGIG (reference sequence). PCR employed 60 Vbeta and 13 Jbeta primers. TCRdb's table, derived via immunoSEQ multiplex PCR, lists solely in-frame clones and lacks some. The sample lists 150,000 to 200,000 clones, around 80% seen once, with around 1.9% in the top ten. Material for sequencing was PBMCs. This chain joins TRBV30 and TRBJ2-5; tentative D call: TRBD2 (6 bases). This TCR was sampled from a man aged 18 to 30 in good health and CMV-seronegative. The CDR3 loop reads CAWSTGGKETQYF. The CDR3 DNA reads TGTGCCTGGAGTACAGGAGGGAAGGAGACCCAGTACTTC.